This T cell receptor (beta chain) was identified in a study of ipilimumab plus nivolumab after autologous stem cell transplantation. Whole-study context: Median doses per patient: a few ipilimumab, fewer than ten nivolumab.

Profiled with immunoSEQ multiplex PCR; TCRdb holds only in-frame clones, not every one. In the table there are about 25,000 clones, more than 70% of which are singletons. A word on this clone: Its specificity is unknown.

With 3 bases clipped from V and 4 bases from J, the junction kept 0 bases outside the gene matches. Germline assignment: CDR1 MNHNS and CDR2 SASEGT. This CDR3 spans 13 amino acids. Study-wide results and limits: Per the authors, repertoire, Treg and microbiota data justify further study.

Patients received nivolumab 3 mg/kg at weeks 1, 4, 7, 10, then fortnightly to week 26. The sequencing used PBMCs, collected in a trial of ipilimumab plus nivolumab as post-transplant consolidation. This receptor was identified in a male donor with diffuse large B-cell lymphoma. The chain couples TRBV6-1 to TRBJ2-3, with 8 bases aligning to TRBD2. In DNA, the CDR3 is TGTGCCAGCAGTGAGACTAGCGCAGATACGCAGTATTTT. As protein: CASSETSADTQYF.